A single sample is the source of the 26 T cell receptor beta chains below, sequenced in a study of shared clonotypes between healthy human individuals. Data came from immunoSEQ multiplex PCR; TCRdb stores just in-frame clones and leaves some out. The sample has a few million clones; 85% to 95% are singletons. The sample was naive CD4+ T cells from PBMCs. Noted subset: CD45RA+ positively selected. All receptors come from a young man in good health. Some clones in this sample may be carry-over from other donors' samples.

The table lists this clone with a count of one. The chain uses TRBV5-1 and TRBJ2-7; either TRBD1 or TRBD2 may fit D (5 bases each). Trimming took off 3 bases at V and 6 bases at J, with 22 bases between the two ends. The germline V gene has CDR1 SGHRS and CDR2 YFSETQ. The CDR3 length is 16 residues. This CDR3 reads CASSSSVLGPSSEQYF. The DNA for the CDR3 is TGCGCCAGCAGCTCGTCGGTCTTGGGACCCTCGAGCGAGCAGTACTTC.

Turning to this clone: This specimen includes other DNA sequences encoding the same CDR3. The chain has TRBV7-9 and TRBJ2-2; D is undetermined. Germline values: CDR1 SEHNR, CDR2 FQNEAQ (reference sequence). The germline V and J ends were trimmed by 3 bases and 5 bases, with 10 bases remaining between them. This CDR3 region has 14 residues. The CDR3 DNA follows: TGTGCCAGCAGCTTGGAAGGACGGACCGGGGAGCTGTTTTTT. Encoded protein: CASSLEGRTGELFF.

In DNA form, the CDR3 reads TGTGCCAGCAGCTTGGACGGGACAGAGAGCCAAGAGACCCAGTACTTC. Protein sequence: CASSLDGTESQETQYF. The J gene is TRBJ2-5, the V gene TRBV7-9; 7 bases align to TRBD1. The CDR3 has 16 amino acids. Germline-derived CDR1 and CDR2 are SEHNR and FQNEAQ (reference sequence). V was clipped by 3 bases and J by 1 base; unmatched bases: 8. Together with reference TRBV7-9 and TRBJ2-5, the CDR3 gives the full variable domain: DTGVSQNPRHKITKRGQNVTFRCDPISEHNRLYWYRQTLGQGPEFLTYFQNEAQLEKSRLLSDRFSAERPKGSFSTLEIQRTEQGDSAMYLCASSLDGTESQETQYFGPGTRLLVL.

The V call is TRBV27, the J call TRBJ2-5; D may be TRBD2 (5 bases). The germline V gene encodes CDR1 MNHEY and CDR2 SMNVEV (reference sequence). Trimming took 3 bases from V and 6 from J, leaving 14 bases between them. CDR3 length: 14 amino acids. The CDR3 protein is CASSLGRIRKTQYF. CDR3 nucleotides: TGTGCCAGCAGTTTGGGGAGAATTAGGAAGACCCAGTACTTC.

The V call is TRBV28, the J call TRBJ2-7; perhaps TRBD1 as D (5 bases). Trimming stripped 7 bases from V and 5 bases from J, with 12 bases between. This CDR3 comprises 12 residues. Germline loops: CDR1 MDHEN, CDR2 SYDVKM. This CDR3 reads CASTFRENEQYF. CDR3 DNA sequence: TGTGCCAGCACTTTCAGGGAAAACGAGCAGTACTTC.

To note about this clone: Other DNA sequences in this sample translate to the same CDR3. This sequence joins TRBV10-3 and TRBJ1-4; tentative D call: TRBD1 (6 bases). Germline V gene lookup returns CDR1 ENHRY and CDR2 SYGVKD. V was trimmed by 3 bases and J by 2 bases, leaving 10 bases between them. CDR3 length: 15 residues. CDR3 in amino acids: CAISDPGATNEKLFF. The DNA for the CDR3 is TGTGCCATCAGTGACCCAGGGGCCACTAATGAAAAACTGTTTTTT.

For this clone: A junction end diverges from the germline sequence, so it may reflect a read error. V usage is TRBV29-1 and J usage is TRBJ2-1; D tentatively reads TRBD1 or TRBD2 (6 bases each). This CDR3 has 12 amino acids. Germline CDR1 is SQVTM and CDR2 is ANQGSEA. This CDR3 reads CSVEGLRAQGLF. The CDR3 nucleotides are TGCAGCGTGGAGGGCCTCCGGGCCCAGGGGCTCTTC.

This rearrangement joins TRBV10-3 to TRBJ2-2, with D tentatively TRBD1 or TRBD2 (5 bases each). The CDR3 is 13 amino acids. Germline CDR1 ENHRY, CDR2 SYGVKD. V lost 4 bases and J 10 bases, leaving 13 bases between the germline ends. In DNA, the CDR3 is TGTGCCATCAGTGCCTCCTTAGGGACGGAGCTGTTTTTT. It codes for CAISASLGTELFF.

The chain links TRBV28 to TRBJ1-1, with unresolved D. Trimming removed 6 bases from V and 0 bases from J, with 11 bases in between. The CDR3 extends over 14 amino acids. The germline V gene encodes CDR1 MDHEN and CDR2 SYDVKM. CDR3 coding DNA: TGTGCCAGCAGCCCGTCCCAGGTGAACACTGAAGCTTTCTTT. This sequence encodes CASSPSQVNTEAFF. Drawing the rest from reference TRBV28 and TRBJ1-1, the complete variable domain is DVKVTQSSRYLVKRTGEKVFLECVQDMDHENMFWYRQDPGLGLRLIYFSYDVKMKEKGDIPEGYSVSREKKERFSLILESASTNQTSMYLCASSPSQVNTEAFFGQGTRLTVV.

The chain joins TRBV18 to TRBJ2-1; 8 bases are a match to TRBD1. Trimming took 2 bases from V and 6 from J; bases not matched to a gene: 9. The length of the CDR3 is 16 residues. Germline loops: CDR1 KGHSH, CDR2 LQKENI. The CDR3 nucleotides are TGTGCCAGCTCACCAAGTCAGGGGGCGCATCTCAATGAGCAGTTCTTC. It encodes CASSPSQGAHLNEQFF.

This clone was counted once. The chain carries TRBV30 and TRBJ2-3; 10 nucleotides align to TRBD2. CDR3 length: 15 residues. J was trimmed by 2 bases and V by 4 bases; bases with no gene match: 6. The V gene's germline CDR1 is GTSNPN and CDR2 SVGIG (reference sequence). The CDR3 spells CAWTFTSGVTDTQYF. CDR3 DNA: TGTGCCTGGACCTTTACTAGCGGGGTCACAGATACGCAGTATTTT.

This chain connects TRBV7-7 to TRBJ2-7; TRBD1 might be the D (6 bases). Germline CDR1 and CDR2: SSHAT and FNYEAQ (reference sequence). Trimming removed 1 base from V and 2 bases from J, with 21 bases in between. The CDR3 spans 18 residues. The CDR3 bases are TGTGCCAGCAGCTTAGTTAGTTTTCGAGGGACACTACCCTACGAGCAGTACTTC. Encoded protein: CASSLVSFRGTLPYEQYF.

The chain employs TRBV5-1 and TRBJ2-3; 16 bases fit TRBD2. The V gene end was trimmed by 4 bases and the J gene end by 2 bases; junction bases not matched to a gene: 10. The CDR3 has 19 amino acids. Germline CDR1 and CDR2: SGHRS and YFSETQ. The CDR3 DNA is TGCGCCAGCAGCATCTCCGGGACTAGCGGGAGGGCAGCCACAGATACGCAGTATTTT. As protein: CASSISGTSGRAATDTQYF. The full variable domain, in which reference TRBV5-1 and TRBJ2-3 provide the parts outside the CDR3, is KAGVTQTPRYLIKTRGQQVTLSCSPISGHRSVSWYQQTPGQGLQFLFEYFSETQRNKGNFPGRFSGRQFSNSRSEMNVSTLELGDSALYLCASSISGTSGRAATDTQYFGPGTRLTVL.

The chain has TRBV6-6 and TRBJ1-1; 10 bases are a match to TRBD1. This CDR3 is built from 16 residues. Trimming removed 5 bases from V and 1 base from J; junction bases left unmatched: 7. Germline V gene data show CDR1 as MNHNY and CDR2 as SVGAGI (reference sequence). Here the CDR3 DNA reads TGTGCCAGCAGTACAGGGACAGGGGATTCGAACACTGAAGCTTTCTTT. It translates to CASSTGTGDSNTEAFF.

The CDR3 DNA sequence: TGTGCCAGCGGGAACGGACCGGACTCCGGAAACACCATATATTTT. Translating it yields CASGNGPDSGNTIYF. The rearrangement links TRBV27 to TRBJ1-3; D remains unclear. The V end was cut by 8 bases, the J end by 4 bases, with 18 bases between. This CDR3 has 15 amino acids. In germline, CDR1 is MNHEY, CDR2 SMNVEV (reference sequence).

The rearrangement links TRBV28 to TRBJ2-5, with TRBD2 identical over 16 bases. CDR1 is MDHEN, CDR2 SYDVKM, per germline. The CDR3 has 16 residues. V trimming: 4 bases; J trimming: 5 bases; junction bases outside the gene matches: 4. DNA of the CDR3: TGTGCCAGCAGTTCGGGACTAGCGGGAGGGCTGGAGACCCAGTACTTC. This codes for CASSSGLAGGLETQYF.

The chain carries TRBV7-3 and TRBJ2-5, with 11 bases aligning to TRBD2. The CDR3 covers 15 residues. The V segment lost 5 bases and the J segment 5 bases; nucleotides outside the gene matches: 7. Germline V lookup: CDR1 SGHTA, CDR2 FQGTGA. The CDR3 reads CASSRTSGSWETQYF. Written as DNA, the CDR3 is TGTGCCAGCAGCCGTACTAGCGGGAGTTGGGAGACCCAGTACTTC.

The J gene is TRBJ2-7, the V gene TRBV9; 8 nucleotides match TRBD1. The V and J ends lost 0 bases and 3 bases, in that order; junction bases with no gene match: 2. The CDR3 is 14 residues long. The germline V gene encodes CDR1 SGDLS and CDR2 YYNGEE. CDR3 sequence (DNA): TGTGCCAGCAGCGTAGGGGACAGGAACTACGAGCAGTACTTC. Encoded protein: CASSVGDRNYEQYF.

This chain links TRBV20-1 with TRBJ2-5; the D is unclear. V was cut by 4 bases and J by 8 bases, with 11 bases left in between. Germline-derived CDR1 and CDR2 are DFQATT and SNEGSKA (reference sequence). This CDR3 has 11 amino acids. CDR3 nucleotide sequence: TGCAGTGCTATGCCCGAGGACACCCAGTACTTC. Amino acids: CSAMPEDTQYF.

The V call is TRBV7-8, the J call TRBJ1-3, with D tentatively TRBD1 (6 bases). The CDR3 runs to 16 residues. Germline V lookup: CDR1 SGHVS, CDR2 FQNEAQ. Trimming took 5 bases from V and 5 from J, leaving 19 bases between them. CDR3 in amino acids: CASSQGWWQERNTIYF. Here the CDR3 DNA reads TGTGCCAGCAGCCAGGGGTGGTGGCAGGAGAGAAACACCATATATTTT. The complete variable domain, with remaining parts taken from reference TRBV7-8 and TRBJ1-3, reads GAGVSQSPRYKVAKRGQDVALRCDPISGHVSLFWYQQALGQGPEFLTYFQNEAQLDKSGLPSDRFFAERPEGSVSTLKIQRTQQEDSAVYLCASSQGWWQERNTIYFGEGSWLTVV.

CDR3 in DNA: TGTGCCTGGAGTGTAGGACAGGGGACAACAGATACGCAGTATTTT. Its translation is CAWSVGQGTTDTQYF. The chain recombines TRBV30 with TRBJ2-3; TRBD1 matches 9 bases. Germline V gene data show CDR1 as GTSNPN and CDR2 as SVGIG (reference sequence). This CDR3 is built from 15 residues. V was pared by 0 bases and J by 3 bases, with 4 bases of the junction left unmatched.

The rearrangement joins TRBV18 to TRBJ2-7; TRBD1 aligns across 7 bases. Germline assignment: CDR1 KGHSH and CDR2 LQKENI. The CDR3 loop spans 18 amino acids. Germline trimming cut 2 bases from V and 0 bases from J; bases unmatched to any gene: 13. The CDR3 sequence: CASSPRGPDSFSSYEQYF. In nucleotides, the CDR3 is TGTGCCAGCTCACCAAGGGGGCCCGACAGTTTTAGCTCCTACGAGCAGTACTTC.

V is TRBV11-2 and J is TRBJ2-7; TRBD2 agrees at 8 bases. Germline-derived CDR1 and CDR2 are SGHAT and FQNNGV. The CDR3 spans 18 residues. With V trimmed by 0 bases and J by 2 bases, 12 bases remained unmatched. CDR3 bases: TGTGCCAGCAGCTTAGAGAGTGTCGCGGGAGGTAGCGCCTACGAGCAGTACTTC. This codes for CASSLESVAGGSAYEQYF.

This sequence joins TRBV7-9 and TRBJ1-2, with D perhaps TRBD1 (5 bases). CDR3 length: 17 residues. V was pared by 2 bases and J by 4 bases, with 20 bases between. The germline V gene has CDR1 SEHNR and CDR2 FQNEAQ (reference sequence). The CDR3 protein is CASSLSSGDQPGYGYTF. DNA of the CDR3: TGTGCCAGCAGCTTAAGTAGTGGGGACCAGCCTGGCTATGGCTACACCTTC.

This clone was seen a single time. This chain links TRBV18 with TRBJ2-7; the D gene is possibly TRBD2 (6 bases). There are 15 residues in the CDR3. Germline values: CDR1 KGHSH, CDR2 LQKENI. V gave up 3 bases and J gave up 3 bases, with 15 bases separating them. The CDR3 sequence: CASSPRPSVNYEQYF. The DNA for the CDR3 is TGTGCCAGCTCACCTCGGCCTAGCGTAAACTACGAGCAGTACTTC.

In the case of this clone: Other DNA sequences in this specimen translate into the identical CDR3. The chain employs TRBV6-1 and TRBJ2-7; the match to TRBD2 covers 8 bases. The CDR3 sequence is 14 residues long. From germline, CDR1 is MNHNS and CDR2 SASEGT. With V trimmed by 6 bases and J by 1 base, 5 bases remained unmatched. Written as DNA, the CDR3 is TGTGCCAGCAGAGGGACTAGAGGGTCCTACGAGCAGTACTTC. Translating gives CASRGTRGSYEQYF.